This entry is about one T cell receptor (beta chain). Its target is not known. The sample belongs to a study of graft-versus-host responses after intestinal transplantation. Study background: Recipients were all induced with anti-thymocyte globulin, then given tacrolimus and steroids for 3 to 4 years.

CDR3 length: 15 residues. The V gene's germline CDR1 is SGDLS and CDR2 YYNGEE. V lost 4 bases and J 4 bases, leaving 16 bases between the germline ends. The table came from immunoSEQ multiplex PCR; TCRdb's copy has only in-frame clones and leaves some out. The data hold 90,000 to 150,000 clones, with around 96% observed a single time. Findings and limits, study-wide: GvH clones were found in recipient marrow; some appeared first in ileum or blood.

The origin of this receptor is a human donor who received an intestinal transplant. The chain uses TRBV9 and TRBJ2-3, with D possibly being TRBD2 (6 bases). The sample was unstimulated CD8+ T cells sorted from spleen or lymph node cells, taken before intestinal transplant. This CDR3 is CASSPFGWGADTQYF. In DNA, the CDR3 is TGTGCCAGCAGCCCGTTCGGTTGGGGGGCAGATACGCAGTATTTT.